This TCR beta chain derives from a study of blood T cell repertoires in COVID-19. The protocol was immunoSEQ multiplex PCR, while the TCRdb copy is restricted to in-frame clones and leaves out a portion. The profile shows about 250,000 clones, 80% to 85% of them singletons. Trimming took 8 bases from V and 5 from J; bases not matched to a gene: 10. The CDR3 has 15 residues. Looked up from germline, CDR1 is MNHEY and CDR2 is SVGAGI. Sequenced: peripheral blood. The sequence was obtained from a woman aged 40 to 50 who had recovered from COVID-19. The chain combines TRBV6-5 with TRBJ1-4; 8 nucleotides align to TRBD1. The CDR3 bases are TGTGCCAGCGGATTGTCAGGGGGCTTCAATGAAAAACTGTTTTTT. As protein: CASGLSGGFNEKLFF.